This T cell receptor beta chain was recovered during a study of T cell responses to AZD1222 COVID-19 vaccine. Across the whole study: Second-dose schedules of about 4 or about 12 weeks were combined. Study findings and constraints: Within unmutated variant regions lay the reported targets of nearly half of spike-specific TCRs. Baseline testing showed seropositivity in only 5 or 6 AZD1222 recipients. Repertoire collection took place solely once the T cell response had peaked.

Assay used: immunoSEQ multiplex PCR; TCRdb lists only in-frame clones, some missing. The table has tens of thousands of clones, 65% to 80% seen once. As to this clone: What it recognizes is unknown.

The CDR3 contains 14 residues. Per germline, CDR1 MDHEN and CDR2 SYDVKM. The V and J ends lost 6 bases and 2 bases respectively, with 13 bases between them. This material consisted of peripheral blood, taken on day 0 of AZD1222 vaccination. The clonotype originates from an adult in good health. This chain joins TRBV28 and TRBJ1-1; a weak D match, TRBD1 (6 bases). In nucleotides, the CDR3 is TGTGCCAGCAGCGAACCGGGGACAAACACTGAAGCTTTCTTT. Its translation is CASSEPGTNTEAFF.